Described below is a single T cell receptor (beta chain) sequence and its context. This record belongs to a study of blood T cell repertoires in COVID-19. Data came from immunoSEQ multiplex PCR; TCRdb stores just in-frame clones and leaves some out. The sample lists over 110,000 clones, more than 75% occurring once. The V gene's germline CDR1 is SGHDT and CDR2 YYEEEE. The CDR3 is 15 amino acids. V was shortened by 1 base and J by 10 bases, with 20 bases between the two germline ends. Sequencing used peripheral blood. This receptor was taken from a man of 80 years or more with acute or convalescent COVID-19. The chain carries TRBV5-6 and TRBJ1-1, with D tentatively TRBD1 (6 bases). The CDR3 region is CASSLRGGLHRGAFF. CDR3 DNA: TGTGCCAGCAGCTTGAGGGGGGGCCTCCATCGGGGAGCTTTCTTT.